This T cell receptor beta chain appears in the sequencing data of a study of cytomegalovirus exposure and HLA in healthy donors. With 0 bases removed from V and 1 base from J, the gap between germline ends came to 13 bases. This CDR3 has 16 residues. Looked up from germline, CDR1 is SGHNT and CDR2 is YYREEE (reference sequence). Overall study findings and caveats: Highest at DRB1 and lowest at HLA-C, TCR association rates differed among HLA loci in a later analysis. It was taken for granted in presence/absence analyses that sequencing depth across donors was roughly uniform.

PCR primers comprised 60 Vbeta and 13 Jbeta primers. The repertoire was sequenced with immunoSEQ multiplex PCR; TCRdb's copy has only in-frame clones and lacks some. In total, the table holds approximately 150,000 clones. Turning to this clone: Its antigen is not identified.

J is TRBJ1-2 and V is TRBV5-4, with TRBD1 as a possible D gene (5 bases). Sequencing was done on a sample of PBMCs. The origin of this receptor is a male donor in good health and CMV-seronegative. In DNA, the CDR3 is TGTGCCAGCAGCTTGGCGGGGGGGAACTATAACTATGGCTACACCTTC. It codes for CASSLAGGNYNYGYTF.